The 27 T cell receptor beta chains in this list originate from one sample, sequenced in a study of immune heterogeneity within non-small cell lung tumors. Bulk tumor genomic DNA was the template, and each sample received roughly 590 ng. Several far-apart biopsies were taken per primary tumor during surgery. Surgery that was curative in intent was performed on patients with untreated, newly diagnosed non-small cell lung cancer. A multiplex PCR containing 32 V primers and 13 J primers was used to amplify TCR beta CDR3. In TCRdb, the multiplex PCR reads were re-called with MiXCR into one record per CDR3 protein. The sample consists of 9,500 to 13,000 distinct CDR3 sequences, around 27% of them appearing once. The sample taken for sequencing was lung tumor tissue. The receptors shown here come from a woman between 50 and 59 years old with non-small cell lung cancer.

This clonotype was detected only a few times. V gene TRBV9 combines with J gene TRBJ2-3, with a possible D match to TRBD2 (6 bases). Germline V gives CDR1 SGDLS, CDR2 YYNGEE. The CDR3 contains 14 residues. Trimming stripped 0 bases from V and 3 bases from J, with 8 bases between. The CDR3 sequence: CASSVDGGTDTQYF. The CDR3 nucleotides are TGTGCCAGCAGCGTAGATGGGGGGACAGATACGCAGTATTTT.

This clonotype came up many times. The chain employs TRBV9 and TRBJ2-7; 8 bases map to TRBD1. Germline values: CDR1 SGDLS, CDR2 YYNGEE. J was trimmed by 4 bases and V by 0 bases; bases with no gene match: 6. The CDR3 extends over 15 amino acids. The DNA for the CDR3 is TGTGCCAGCAGCGTAGAATCAGGGGGCAGGTACGAGCAGTACTTC. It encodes CASSVESGGRYEQYF.

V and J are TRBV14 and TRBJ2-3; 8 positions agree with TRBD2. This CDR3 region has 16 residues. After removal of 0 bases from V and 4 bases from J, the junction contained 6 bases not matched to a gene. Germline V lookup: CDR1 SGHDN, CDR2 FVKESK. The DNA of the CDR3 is TGTGCCAGCAGCCAAGACGGGGGGGGAGGCGCAGATACGCAGTATTTT. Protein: CASSQDGGGGADTQYF.

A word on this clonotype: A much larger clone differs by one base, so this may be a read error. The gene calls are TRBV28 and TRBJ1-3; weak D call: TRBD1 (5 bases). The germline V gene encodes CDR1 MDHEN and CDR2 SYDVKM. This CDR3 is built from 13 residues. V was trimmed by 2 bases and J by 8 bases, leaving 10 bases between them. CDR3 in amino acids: CASSLSRDDTIYF. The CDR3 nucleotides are TGTGCCAGCAGTTTAAGCAGGGATGACACCATATATTTT.

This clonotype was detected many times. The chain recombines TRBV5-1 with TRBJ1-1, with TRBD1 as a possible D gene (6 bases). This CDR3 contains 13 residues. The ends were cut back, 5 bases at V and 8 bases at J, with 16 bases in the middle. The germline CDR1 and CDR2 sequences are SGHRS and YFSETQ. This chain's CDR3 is CASSSGRGMEAFF. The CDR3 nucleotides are TGCGCCAGCAGTTCTGGAAGGGGGATGGAAGCTTTCTTT.

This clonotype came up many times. The CDR3 loop reads CASMSSYNSPLHF. In DNA, the CDR3 is TGTGCCAGCATGAGCTCCTATAATTCACCCCTCCACTTT. V gene TRBV6-1 combines with J gene TRBJ1-6; D remains ambiguous. V was clipped by 7 bases and J by 0 bases, with 4 bases between them. This CDR3 region has 13 residues. Germline loops: CDR1 MNHNS, CDR2 SASEGT.

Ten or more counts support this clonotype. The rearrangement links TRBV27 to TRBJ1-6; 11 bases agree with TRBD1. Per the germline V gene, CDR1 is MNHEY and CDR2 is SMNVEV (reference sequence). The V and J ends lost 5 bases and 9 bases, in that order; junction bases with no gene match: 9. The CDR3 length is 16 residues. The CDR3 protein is CASSLPPGTGGSPLHF. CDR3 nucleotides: TGTGCCAGCAGTCTCCCCCCCGGGACAGGGGGTTCACCCCTCCACTTT.

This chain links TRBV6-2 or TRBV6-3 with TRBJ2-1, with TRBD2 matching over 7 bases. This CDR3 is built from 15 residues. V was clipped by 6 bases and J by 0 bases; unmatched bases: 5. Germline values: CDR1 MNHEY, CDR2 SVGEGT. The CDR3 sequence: CASRTSGTSYNEQFF. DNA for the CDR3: TGTGCCAGCAGGACAAGCGGGACCTCCTACAATGAGCAGTTCTTC.

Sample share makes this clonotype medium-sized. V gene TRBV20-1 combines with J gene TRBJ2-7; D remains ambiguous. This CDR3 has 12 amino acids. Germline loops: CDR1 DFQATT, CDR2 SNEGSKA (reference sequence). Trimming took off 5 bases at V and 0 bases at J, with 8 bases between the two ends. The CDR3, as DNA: TGCAGTGCTGCCGACATCTCCTACGAGCAGTACTTC. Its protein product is CSAADISYEQYF.

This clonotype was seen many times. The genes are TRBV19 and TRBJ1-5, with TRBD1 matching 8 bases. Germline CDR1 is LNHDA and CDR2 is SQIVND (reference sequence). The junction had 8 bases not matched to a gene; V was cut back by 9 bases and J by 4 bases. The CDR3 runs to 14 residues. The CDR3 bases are TGTGCCAGCAAACAGGACAGGGCTAATCAGCCCCAGCATTTT. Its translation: CASKQDRANQPQHF.

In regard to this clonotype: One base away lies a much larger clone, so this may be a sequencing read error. CDR3 amino acids: CDSSISTGRNEQFF. The DNA of the CDR3 is TGTGACAGTAGTATTAGTACAGGGCGAAACGAGCAGTTCTTC. The chain employs TRBV19 and TRBJ2-1; the D gene is possibly TRBD1 (6 bases). Germline values: CDR1 LNHDA, CDR2 SQIVND (reference sequence). The CDR3 runs 14 residues.

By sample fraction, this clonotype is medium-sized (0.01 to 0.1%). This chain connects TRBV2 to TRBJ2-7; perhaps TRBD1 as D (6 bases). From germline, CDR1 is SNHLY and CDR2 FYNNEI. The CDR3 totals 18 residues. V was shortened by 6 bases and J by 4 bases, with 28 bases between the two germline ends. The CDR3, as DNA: TGTGCCAGCAGCCAGAAATTCGTAAGGGGGTTTGGGATATACGAGCAGTACTTC. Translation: CASSQKFVRGFGIYEQYF.

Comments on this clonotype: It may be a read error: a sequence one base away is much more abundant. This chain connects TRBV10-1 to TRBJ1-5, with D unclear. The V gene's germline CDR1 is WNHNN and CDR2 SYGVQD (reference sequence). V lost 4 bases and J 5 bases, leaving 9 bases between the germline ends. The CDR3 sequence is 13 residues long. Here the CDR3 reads CASSAFMHQPQHF. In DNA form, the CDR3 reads TGCGCCAGCAGTGCTTTCATGCATCAGCCCCAGCATTTT.

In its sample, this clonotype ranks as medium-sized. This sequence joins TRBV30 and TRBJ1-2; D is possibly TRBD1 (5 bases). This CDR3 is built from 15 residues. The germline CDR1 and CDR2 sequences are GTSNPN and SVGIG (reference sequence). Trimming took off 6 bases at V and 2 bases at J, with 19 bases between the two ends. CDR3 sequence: CACRLRGRENYGYTF. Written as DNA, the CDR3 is TGTGCCTGCCGGTTACGGGGCAGGGAGAACTATGGCTACACCTTC.

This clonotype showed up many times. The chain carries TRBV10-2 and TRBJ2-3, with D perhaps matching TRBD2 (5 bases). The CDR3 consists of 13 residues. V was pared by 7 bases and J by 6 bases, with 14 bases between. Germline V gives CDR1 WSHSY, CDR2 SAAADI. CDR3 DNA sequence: TGCGCCAGCACCGATAGCGCCTTGGATACGCAGTATTTT. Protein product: CASTDSALDTQYF.

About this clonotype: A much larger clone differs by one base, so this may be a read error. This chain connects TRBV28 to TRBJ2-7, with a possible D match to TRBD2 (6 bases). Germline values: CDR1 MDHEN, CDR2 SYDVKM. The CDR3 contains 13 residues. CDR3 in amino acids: CVSAGRQTGEQYF. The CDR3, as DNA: TGTGTCAGCGCGGGGAGGCAAACGGGGGAGCAGTACTTC.

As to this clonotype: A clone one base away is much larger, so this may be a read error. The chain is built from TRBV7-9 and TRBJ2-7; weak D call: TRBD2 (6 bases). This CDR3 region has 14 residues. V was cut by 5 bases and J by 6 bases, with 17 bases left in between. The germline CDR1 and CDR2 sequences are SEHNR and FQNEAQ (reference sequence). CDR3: CASSPLTEGGEQYF. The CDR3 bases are TGTGCCAGCAGCCCCCTTACCGAGGGAGGCGAGCAGTACTTC.

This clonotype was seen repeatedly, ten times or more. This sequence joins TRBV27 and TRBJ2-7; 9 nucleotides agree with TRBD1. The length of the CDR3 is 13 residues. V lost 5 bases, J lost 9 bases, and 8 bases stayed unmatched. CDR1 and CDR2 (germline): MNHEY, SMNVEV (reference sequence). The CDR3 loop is CASSGQGWVGQYF. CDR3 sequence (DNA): TGTGCCAGCAGTGGACAGGGGTGGGTTGGGCAGTACTTC.

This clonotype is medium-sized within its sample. The CDR3 loop is CASSLPPGTEAFF. The CDR3 DNA is TGTGCCAGCAGCCTGCCCCCGGGAACTGAAGCTTTCTTT. The chain couples TRBV11-3 to TRBJ1-1; D is ambiguous. The CDR3 has 13 amino acids. V gave up 5 bases and J gave up 5 bases, with 12 bases separating them. Germline CDR1 and CDR2: SGHNT and YENEEA.

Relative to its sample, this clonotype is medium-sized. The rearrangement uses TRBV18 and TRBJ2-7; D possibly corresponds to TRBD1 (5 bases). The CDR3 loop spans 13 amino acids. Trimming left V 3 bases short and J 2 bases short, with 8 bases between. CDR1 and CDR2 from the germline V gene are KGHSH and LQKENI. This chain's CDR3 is CASSPGLAYEQYF. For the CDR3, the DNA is TGTGCCAGCTCACCGGGGCTAGCCTACGAGCAGTACTTC.

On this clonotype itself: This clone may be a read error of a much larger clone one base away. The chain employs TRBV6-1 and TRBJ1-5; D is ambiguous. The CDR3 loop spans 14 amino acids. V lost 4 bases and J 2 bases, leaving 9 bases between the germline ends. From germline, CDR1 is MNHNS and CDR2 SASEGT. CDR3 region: CASSVDLGNQPQHF. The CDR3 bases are TGTGCCAGCAGTGTCGACCTAGGCAATCAGCCCCAGCATTTT.

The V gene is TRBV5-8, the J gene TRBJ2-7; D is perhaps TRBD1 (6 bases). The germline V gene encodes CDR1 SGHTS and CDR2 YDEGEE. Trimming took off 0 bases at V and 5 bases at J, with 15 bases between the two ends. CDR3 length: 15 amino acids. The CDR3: CASSLEGGFFDEQYF. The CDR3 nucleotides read TGTGCCAGCAGCTTGGAAGGGGGTTTCTTCGACGAGCAGTACTTC.

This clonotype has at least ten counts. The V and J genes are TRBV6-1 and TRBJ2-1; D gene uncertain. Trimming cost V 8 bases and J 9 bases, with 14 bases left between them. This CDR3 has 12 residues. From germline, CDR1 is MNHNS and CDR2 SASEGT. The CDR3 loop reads CASGSVRPEQFF. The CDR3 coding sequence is TGTGCCAGCGGCAGCGTGAGGCCTGAGCAGTTCTTC.

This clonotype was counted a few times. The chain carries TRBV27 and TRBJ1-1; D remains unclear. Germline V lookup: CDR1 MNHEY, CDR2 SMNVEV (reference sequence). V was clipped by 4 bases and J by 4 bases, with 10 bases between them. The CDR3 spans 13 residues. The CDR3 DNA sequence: TGTGCCAGCAGTTATCTAAGGAGCACTGAAGCTTTCTTT. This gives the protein CASSYLRSTEAFF.

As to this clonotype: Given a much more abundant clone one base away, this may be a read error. In DNA form, the CDR3 reads TGCAGTGCTAGCCCTACGACAGTGAACACTGAAGCTTCCTTT. Protein sequence: CSASPTTVNTEASF. The rearrangement joins TRBV20-1 to TRBJ1-1; a possible D gene is TRBD1 (5 bases). The V gene's germline CDR1 is DFQATT and CDR2 SNEGSKA (reference sequence). CDR3 length equals 14 residues.

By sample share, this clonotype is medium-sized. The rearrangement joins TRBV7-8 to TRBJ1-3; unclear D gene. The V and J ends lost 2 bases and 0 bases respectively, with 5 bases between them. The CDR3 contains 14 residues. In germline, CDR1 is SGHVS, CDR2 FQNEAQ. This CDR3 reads CASSLTGSGNTIYF. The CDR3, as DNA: TGTGCCAGCAGCTTAACGGGCTCTGGAAACACCATATATTTT.

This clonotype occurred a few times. In DNA form, the CDR3 reads TGTGCCAGCAGCCCCTTCGGGACTATAGAGACCCAGTACTTC. This translates into CASSPFGTIETQYF. This chain connects TRBV12-3 or TRBV12-4 to TRBJ2-5; 7 bases align to TRBD2. After removal of 6 bases from V and 4 bases from J, the junction contained 8 bases not matched to a gene. The CDR3 runs 14 residues.